Reported below is one T cell receptor (beta chain). Its antigen is undetermined. TCRdb keeps only in-frame clones here, not all; method: immunoSEQ multiplex PCR. The profile covers approximately 9,400 clones, with roughly 60% appearing a single time and less than 15% taken by the ten largest. This CDR3 region has 16 residues. From germline, CDR1 is LNHDA and CDR2 SQIVND (reference sequence). V was pared by 6 bases and J by 6 bases, with 11 bases of the junction left unmatched. The data were obtained in a study of CD4+ T cells in melanoma. Findings and caveats of the study: A reported correlation linked neoantigen-specific CD4+ T cells to CD8+, macrophage and B cell function. In melanoma, neoantigen-specific CD4+ T cells reportedly differed in differentiation state.

The chain couples TRBV19 to TRBJ2-2; 9 bases line up with TRBD1. Sequencing was done on a sample of cells from a culture (not recorded whether cultured in vitro). The clonotype comes from a human donor with melanoma. The CDR3 is CASRPRTGAVAGELFF. CDR3 DNA sequence: TGTGCCAGTAGACCCCGGACAGGGGCGGTTGCCGGGGAGCTGTTTTTT.